The source of this T cell receptor (beta chain) is a study of OX40 agonist ivuxolimab in advanced cancers. Study-wide points: More expanded clones were found, on average, in CD8+ than in CD4+ T cells.

This table comes from immunoSEQ multiplex PCR, and its TCRdb copy is limited to in-frame clones, with some not included. Among around 100,000 clones listed, 85% to 90% were seen once. Worth noting for this clone: Its target is unknown.

Germline CDR1 is MNHEY and CDR2 is SVGAGI. The CDR3 extends over 15 amino acids. Trimming stripped 2 bases from V and 5 bases from J, with 15 bases between. The rearrangement joins TRBV6-5 to TRBJ1-2, with D uncertain. The source material was CD4+ or CD8+ T cells sorted from blood, sampled in a trial of the OX40 agonist ivuxolimab. This receptor was obtained from an adult with an advanced solid tumor such as melanoma, head and neck, liver or kidney cancer. The CDR3 nucleotides read TGTGCCAGCAGTTACGATCACTCTAGAAATTATGGCTACACCTTC. Amino acid sequence: CASSYDHSRNYGYTF.